This entry lists 13 T cell receptor beta chains sequenced from one sample in a study of CD8+ T cells in alopecia areata. As the sequencing template, cDNA was produced by extracting RNA and reverse transcribing it. Data came from immunoSEQ multiplex PCR; TCRdb stores just in-frame clones and leaves some out. In total the sample includes some 120,000 clones, none of them seen once. Sequencing was carried out using lesional skin. Every receptor here comes from a C3H/HeJ mouse with alopecia areata. For this mouse line, the MHC haplotype is H2-k.

The sample holds a few counts of this clone. The gene names here belong to mouse. The read ends 4 residues shy of where the CDR3 ends; the end is completed using the germline J gene. This chain joins TRBV13-1 and TRBJ2-1; 11 bases match TRBD2. This CDR3 is 16 amino acids long. With 2 bases clipped from V and 2 bases from J, the junction kept 3 bases outside the gene matches. Germline CDR1 reads NSHNY; CDR2 reads SYGAGN. CDR3 sequence: CASSERLGGYYAEQFF. Partial CDR3 DNA: TGTGCCAGCAGTGAGAGACTGGGGGGGTACTATGCT.

This clone was seen at least ten times. The protein in this entry is translated from the DNA; at residue 13 it differs from the protein listed in TCRdb. Any gene name here is a mouse gene name. Read data end 3 residues before the CDR3 end; the end is taken from the germline J gene. V usage is TRBV13-3 and J usage is TRBJ1-3; perhaps TRBD1 as D (6 bases). This CDR3 has 16 amino acids. CDR1 and CDR2 (germline): NNHDY, SYVADS. Trimming cost V 5 bases and J 0 bases, with 15 bases left between them. CDR3 bases read: TGTGCCAGCAGGCCCTCGGGACAACCTTCTGGAAATACG. Its translation is CASRPSGQPSGNT. The complete CDR3 sequence is CASRPSGQPSGNTLYF. Full variable domain (remainder filled in from reference TRBV13-3 and TRBJ1-3): EAAVTQSPRSKVAVTGGKVTLSCHQTNNHDYMYWYRQDTGHGLRLIHYSYVADSTEKGDIPDGYKASRPSQENFSLILELASLSQTAVYFCASRPSGQPSGNTLYFGEGSRLIVV.

The table lists this clone with a few counts. The listed genes are named as in mouse. The read terminates 4 residues before the CDR3 end, so the remaining end is supplied by the germline J gene. The V and J genes are TRBV31 and TRBJ2-1; 10 positions agree with TRBD2. Germline V gene lookup returns CDR1 GKSSPN and CDR2 SITVG. The CDR3 totals 16 residues. After removal of 2 bases from V and 1 base from J, the junction contained 5 bases not matched to a gene. CDR3 bases read: TGTGCCTGGAGTTCTCGACTGGGGGGAAACTATGCT. This gives the protein CAWSSRLGGNYA. The entire CDR3 protein reads CAWSSRLGGNYAEQFF.

As concerns this clone: TCRdb's protein and the translated DNA diverge at residue 12; the protein reported here is the translation of the DNA. These gene names are mouse names. CDR3 DNA (partial): TGTGCCAGCAGTGAGGGTGGGACAGGGTGGGTTACG. Encoded protein: CASSEGGTGWVT. The complete CDR3 protein is CASSEGGTGWVTLYF. V usage is TRBV13-3 and J usage is TRBJ1-3; 9 nucleotides align to TRBD1. The read terminates 3 residues ahead of where the CDR3 ends, so the germline J gene completes it. Germline V gene data show CDR1 as NNHDY and CDR2 as SYVADS. The length of the CDR3 is 15 residues. Complete variable domain (other parts from reference TRBV13-3 and TRBJ1-3): EAAVTQSPRSKVAVTGGKVTLSCHQTNNHDYMYWYRQDTGHGLRLIHYSYVADSTEKGDIPDGYKASRPSQENFSLILELASLSQTAVYFCASSEGGTGWVTLYFGEGSRLIVV.

This clone was detected a few times. The genes are named according to mouse. The CDR3 extends 4 residues past the end of the read, so its final part is completed from the germline J gene. The chain couples TRBV13-1 to TRBJ2-1; 9 positions match TRBD2. Germline trimming cut 6 bases from V and 1 base from J; bases unmatched to any gene: 2. The length of the CDR3 is 14 residues. Per germline, CDR1 NSHNY and CDR2 SYGAGN. The CDR3 loop reads CASTDWGNYAEQFF. The sequenced part of the CDR3 DNA is TGTGCCAGCACCGACTGGGGGAACTATGCT.

Remarks on this clone: These gene names are mouse names. The sequence runs out 4 residues before the end of the CDR3; the remainder is reconstructed from the germline J gene. The chain uses TRBV14 and TRBJ2-1; 8 bases align to TRBD2. The germline CDR1 and CDR2 sequences are SGHDT and FRDEAV. CDR3 size: 16 residues. The ends lost 2 bases at V and 0 bases at J; junction bases unmatched: 4. The covered CDR3 bases are TGTGCCAGCAGTTTACCGCTGGGGGGTAACTATGCT. Its protein product is CASSLPLGGNYA. The complete CDR3 sequence is CASSLPLGGNYAEQFF. Supplemented by reference TRBV14 and TRBJ2-1, the full variable domain reads EAGVTQSPRYAVLQEGQAVSFWCDPISGHDTLYWYQQPRDQGPQLLVYFRDEAVIDNSQLPSDRFSAVRPKGTNSTLKIQSAKQGDTATYLCASSLPLGGNYAEQFFGPGTRLTVL.

About this clone: Gene names and germline match the mouse. Incomplete CDR3 DNA: TGTGCCAGCGGTGAACGACAGGGTGGATATGCT. It is translated as CASGERQGGYA. The full CDR3 protein is CASGERQGGYAEQFF. The V call is TRBV13-2, the J call TRBJ2-1; 7 positions match TRBD1. The read comes to an end 4 residues before the CDR3 does, leaving the germline J gene to fill in the end. CDR1 is NNHNN, CDR2 SYGAGS, per germline (reference sequence). Trimming took 2 bases from V and 4 from J; bases not matched to a gene: 6. The CDR3 has 15 amino acids.

For this clone: Germline and genes here are mouse. The sequence runs out 4 residues before the end of the CDR3; the remainder is reconstructed from the germline J gene. This rearrangement joins TRBV1 to TRBJ1-4; D may be TRBD1 (6 bases). Between the trimmed V and J ends, which lost 5 bases and 4 bases, there was a span of 11 bases. Per germline, CDR1 NSQYPW and CDR2 LRSPGD (reference sequence). There are 14 residues in the CDR3. CDR3 in amino acids: CTCSTGHHNERLFF. The CDR3 DNA, read in part, is TGCACCTGCAGTACGGGACACCACAACGAA.

As concerns this clone: Gene and germline names: mouse. The CDR3 extends 4 residues past the end of the read, so its final part is completed from the germline J gene. The chain is built from TRBV13-1 and TRBJ2-7, with 11 bases fitting TRBD1. The CDR3 is 15 residues long. The V gene's germline CDR1 is NSHNY and CDR2 SYGAGN. The junction had 2 bases not matched to a gene; V was cut back by 2 bases and J by 1 base. The CDR3 bases that were read are TGTGCCAGCAGTGAGGACAGGGGGCGATCCTAT. Amino acids: CASSEDRGRSY. The CDR3 reads in full as CASSEDRGRSYEQYF.

At least ten counts were recorded for this clone. The listed genes are named as in mouse. CDR3 DNA (partial): TGTGCCAGCAGAGACAGGGGAAGGGGTGCAGAA. It translates to CASRDRGRGAE. The whole CDR3 protein is CASRDRGRGAETLYF. The chain employs TRBV13-3 and TRBJ2-3; 8 bases line up with TRBD1. The read is 4 residues too short to cover the CDR3 end, so that end is filled in from the germline J gene. V lost 5 bases and J lost 1; bases outside the gene matches: 6. The germline gives CDR1 NNHDY, CDR2 SYVADS. The CDR3 spans 15 residues.

About this clone itself: Genes and germline come from the mouse. The read gets to within 4 residues of the CDR3 end, and the germline J gene fills in the rest. The V call is TRBV1, the J call TRBJ2-1, with 9 nucleotides matching TRBD2. The germline gives CDR1 NSQYPW, CDR2 LRSPGD (reference sequence). This CDR3 contains 15 residues. This chain's CDR3 is CTCSAVLGGRAEQFF. The CDR3 bases that were read are TGCACCTGCAGTGCAGTACTGGGGGGAAGAGCT.

About this clone itself: The listed TCRdb protein conflicts with the DNA translation at residue 13, and the protein shown is translated directly from the DNA. Genes here carry mouse names. The CDR3 sequence: CASSILTGGSGNTLYF. The sequenced part of the CDR3 DNA is TGTGCCAGCAGTATTCTCACAGGGGGTTCTGGAAATACG. V usage is TRBV19 and J usage is TRBJ1-3; the match to TRBD1 covers 8 bases. The CDR3 goes on 3 residues after the read ends, and that part is filled in from the germline J gene. V dropped 2 bases and J dropped 0; count of bases not matched to a gene: 4. The CDR3 consists of 16 residues. Germline V gives CDR1 FNHDT, CDR2 SITEND (reference sequence).

Concerning this clone itself: The gene names given are mouse names. From the germline J gene comes the end of the CDR3, since the read stops 4 residues before it. J is TRBJ2-1 and V is TRBV13-3, with 12 positions matching TRBD2. Germline CDR1 NNHDY, CDR2 SYVADS. CDR3 length: 15 residues. CDR3 in amino acids: CASRYRDWGDAEQFF. The CDR3 DNA, read in part, is TGTGCCAGCAGATACCGGGACTGGGGGGACGCT.